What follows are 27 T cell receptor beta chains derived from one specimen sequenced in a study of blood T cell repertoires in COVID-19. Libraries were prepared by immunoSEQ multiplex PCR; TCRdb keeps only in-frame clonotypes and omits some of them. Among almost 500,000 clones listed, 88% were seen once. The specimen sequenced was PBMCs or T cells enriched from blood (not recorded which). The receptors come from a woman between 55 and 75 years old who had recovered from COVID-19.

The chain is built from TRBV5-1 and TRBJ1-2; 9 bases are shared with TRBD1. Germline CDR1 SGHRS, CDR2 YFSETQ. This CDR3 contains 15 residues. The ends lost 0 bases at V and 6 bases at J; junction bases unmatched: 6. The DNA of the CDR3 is TGCGCCAGCAGCTTGGATAGGACAGGGGCGGATGGCTACACCTTC. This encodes CASSLDRTGADGYTF.

The CDR3 loop reads CASSSARGLRYEQYF. In DNA, the CDR3 is TGTGCCAGCAGCTCTGCAAGGGGTTTAAGGTACGAGCAGTACTTC. J is TRBJ2-7 and V is TRBV11-3, with D maybe TRBD1 (5 bases). Trimming shortened V by 4 bases and J by 4 bases, and 17 bases separated the two germline ends. Germline CDR1 SGHNT, CDR2 YENEEA. The CDR3 consists of 15 residues.

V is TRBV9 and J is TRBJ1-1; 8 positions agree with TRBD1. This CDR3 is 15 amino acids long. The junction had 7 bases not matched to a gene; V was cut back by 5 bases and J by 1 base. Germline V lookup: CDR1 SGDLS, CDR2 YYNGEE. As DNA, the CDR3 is TGTGCCAGCAGGTCAACAGGGGGTTCGAACACTGAAGCTTTCTTT. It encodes CASRSTGGSNTEAFF.

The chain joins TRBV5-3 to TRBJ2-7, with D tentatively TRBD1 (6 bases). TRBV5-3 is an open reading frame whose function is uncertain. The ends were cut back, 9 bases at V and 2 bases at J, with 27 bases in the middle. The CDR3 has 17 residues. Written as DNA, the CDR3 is TGTGCCACCGAGCTGGGACATAGAGACGGCCGTACCTACGAGCAGTACGTC. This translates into CATELGHRDGRTYEQYV.

CDR3 amino acids: CATSRDYWGSGGSNEQFF. The CDR3 bases are TGTGCCACCAGCAGAGATTATTGGGGTAGCGGGGGGTCCAATGAGCAGTTCTTC. This sequence joins TRBV15 and TRBJ2-1, with 10 bases lining up with TRBD2. This CDR3 contains 18 residues. V was pared by 0 bases and J by 6 bases, with 11 bases of the junction left unmatched. The germline CDR1 and CDR2 sequences are LNHNV and YYDKDF (reference sequence).

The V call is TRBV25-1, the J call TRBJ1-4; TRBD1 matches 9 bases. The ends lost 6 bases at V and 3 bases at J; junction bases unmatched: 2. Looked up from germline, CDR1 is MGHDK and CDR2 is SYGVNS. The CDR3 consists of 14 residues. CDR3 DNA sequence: TGTGCCAGCAGCCGGACAGGGGCTAATGAAAAACTGTTTTTT. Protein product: CASSRTGANEKLFF. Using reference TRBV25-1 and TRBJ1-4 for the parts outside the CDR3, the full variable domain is EADIYQTPRYLVIGTGKKITLECSQTMGHDKMYWYQQDPGMELHLIHYSYGVNSTEKGDLSSESTVSRIRTEHFPLTLESARPSHTSQYLCASSRTGANEKLFFGSGTQLSVL.

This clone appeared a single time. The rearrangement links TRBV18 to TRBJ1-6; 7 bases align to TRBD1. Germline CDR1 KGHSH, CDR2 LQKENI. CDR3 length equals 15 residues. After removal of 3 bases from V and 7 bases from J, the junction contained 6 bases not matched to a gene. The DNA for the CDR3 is TGTGCCAGCTCACCGATGGGACAGAAGAATTCACCCCTCCACTTT. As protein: CASSPMGQKNSPLHF.

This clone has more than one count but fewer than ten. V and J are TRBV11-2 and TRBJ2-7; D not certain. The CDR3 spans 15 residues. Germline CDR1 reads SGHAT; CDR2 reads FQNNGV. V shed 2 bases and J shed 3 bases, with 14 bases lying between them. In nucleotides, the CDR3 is TGTGCCAGCAGCTTAACGACACCGATGGGCTACGAGCAGTACGTC. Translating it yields CASSLTTPMGYEQYV.

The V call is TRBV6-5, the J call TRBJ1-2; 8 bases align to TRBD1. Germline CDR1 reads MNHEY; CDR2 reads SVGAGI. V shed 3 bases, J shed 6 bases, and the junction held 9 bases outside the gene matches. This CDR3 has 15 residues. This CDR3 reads CASSYSQGAGNGYTF. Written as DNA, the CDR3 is TGTGCCAGCAGTTATTCCCAGGGGGCGGGAAATGGCTACACCTTC.

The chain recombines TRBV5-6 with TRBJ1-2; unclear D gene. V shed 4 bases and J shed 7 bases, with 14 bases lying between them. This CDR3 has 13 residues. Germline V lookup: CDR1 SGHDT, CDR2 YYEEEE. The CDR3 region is CASSPQVTGGYTF. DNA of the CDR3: TGTGCCAGCAGCCCCCAGGTAACCGGTGGCTACACCTTC. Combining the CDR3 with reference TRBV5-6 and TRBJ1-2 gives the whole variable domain DAGVTQSPTHLIKTRGQQVTLRCSPKSGHDTVSWYQQALGQGPQFIFQYYEEEERQRGNFPDRFSGHQFPNYSSELNVNALLLGDSALYLCASSPQVTGGYTFGSGTRLTVV.

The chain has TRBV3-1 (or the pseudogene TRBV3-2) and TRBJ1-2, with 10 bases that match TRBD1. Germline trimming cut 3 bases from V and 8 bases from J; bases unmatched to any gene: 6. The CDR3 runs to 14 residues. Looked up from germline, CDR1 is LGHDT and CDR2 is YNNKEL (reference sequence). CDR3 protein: CASSHGQGVGGYTF. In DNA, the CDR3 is TGTGCCAGCAGCCACGGACAGGGGGTTGGGGGCTACACCTTC.

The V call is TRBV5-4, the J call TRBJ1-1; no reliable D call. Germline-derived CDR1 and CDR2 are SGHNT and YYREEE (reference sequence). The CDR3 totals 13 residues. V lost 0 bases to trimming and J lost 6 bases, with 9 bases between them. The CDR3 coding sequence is TGTGCCAGCAGCTTGGGGAGTAACGCTGAAGCTTTCTTT. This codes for CASSLGSNAEAFF.

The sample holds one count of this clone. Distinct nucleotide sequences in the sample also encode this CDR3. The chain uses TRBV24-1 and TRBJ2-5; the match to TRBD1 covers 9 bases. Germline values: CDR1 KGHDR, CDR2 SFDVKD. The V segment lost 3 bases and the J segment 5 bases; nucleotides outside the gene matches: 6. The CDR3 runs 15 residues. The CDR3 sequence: CATSDVQGAGETQYF. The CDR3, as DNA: TGTGCCACCAGTGATGTACAGGGGGCTGGGGAGACCCAGTACTTC.

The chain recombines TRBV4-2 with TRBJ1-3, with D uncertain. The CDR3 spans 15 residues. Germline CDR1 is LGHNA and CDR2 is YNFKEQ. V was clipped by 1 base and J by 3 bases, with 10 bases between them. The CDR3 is CASSQVEVFGNTIYF. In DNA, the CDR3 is TGTGCCAGCAGCCAAGTTGAGGTGTTTGGAAACACCATATATTTT.

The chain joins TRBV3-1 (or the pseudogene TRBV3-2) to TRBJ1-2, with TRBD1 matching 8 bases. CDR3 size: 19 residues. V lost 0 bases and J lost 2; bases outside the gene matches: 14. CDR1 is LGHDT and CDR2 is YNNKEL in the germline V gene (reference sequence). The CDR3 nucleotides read TGTGCCAGCAGCCAAGACGATTTAGGCAGGGGGCTCCTCAACTATGGCTACACCTTC. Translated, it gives CASSQDDLGRGLLNYGYTF.

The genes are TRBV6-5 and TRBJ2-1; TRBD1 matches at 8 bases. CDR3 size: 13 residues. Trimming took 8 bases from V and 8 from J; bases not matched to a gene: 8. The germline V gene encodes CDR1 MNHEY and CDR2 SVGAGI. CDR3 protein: CASSTDRAYEQFF. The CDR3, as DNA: TGTGCCAGCTCAACGGACAGGGCCTATGAGCAGTTCTTC.

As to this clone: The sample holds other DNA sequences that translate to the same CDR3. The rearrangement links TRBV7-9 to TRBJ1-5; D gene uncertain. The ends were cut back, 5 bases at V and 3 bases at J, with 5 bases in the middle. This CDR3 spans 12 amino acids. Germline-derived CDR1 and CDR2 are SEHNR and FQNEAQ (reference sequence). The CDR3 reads CASSRDNQPQHF. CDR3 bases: TGTGCCAGCAGCCGGGACAATCAGCCCCAGCATTTT. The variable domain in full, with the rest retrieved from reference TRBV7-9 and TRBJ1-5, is DTGVSQNPRHKITKRGQNVTFRCDPISEHNRLYWYRQTLGQGPEFLTYFQNEAQLEKSRLLSDRFSAERPKGSFSTLEIQRTEQGDSAMYLCASSRDNQPQHFGDGTRLSIL.

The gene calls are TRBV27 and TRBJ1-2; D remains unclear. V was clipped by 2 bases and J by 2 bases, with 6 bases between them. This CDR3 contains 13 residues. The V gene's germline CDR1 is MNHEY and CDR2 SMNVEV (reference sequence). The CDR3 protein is CASSLTRNYGYTF. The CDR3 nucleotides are TGTGCCAGCAGTTTAACCAGGAACTATGGCTACACCTTC.

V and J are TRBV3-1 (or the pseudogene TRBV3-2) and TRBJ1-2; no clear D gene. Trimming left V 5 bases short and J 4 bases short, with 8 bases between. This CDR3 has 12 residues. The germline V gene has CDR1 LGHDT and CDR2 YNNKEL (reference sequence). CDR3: CASSAAIYGYTF. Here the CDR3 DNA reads TGTGCCAGCAGCGCGGCGATCTATGGCTACACCTTC.

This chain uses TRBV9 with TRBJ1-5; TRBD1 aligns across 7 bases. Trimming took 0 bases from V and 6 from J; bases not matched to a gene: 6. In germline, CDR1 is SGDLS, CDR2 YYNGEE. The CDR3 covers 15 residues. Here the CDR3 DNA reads TGTGCCAGCAGCGTAGGACAGGGAGTCGGTCAGCCCCAGCATTTT. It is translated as CASSVGQGVGQPQHF.

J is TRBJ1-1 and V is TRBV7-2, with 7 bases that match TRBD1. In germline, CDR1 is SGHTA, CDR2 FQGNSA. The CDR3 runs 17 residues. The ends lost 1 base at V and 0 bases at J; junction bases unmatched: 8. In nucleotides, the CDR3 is TGTGCCAGCAGCTTAGTTCCCCCGGGACAGTTGAACACTGAAGCTTTCTTT. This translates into CASSLVPPGQLNTEAFF.

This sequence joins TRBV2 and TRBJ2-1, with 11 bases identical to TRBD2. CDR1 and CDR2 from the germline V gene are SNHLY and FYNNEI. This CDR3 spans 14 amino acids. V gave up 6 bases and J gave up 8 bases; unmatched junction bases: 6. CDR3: CASRYSGGAYEQFF. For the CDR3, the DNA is TGTGCCAGCAGGTATAGCGGGGGGGCCTATGAGCAGTTCTTC.

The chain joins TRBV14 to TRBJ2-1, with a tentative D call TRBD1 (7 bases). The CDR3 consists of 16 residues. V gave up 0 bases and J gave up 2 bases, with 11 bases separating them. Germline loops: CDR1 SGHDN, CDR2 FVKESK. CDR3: CASSQDRGVTYNEQFF. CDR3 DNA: TGTGCCAGCAGCCAAGACAGGGGGGTTACCTACAATGAGCAGTTCTTC.

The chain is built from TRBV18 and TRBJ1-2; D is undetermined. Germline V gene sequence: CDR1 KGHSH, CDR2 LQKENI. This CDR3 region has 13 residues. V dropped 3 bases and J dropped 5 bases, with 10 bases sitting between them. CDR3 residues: CASSPAVNYGYTF. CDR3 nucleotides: TGTGCCAGCTCACCGGCGGTAAATTATGGCTACACCTTC.

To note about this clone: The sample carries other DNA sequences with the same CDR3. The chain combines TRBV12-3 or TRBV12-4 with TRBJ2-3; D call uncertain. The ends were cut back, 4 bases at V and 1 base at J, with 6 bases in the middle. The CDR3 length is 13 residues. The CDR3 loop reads CASSYRGTDTQYF. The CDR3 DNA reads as TGTGCCAGCAGTTACCGGGGCACAGATACGCAGTATTTT.

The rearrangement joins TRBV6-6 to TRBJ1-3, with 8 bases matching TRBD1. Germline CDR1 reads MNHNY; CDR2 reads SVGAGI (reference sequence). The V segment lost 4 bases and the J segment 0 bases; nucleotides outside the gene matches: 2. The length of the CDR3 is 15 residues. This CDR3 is CASSLDRGSGNTIYF. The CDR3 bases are TGTGCCAGCAGTTTAGACAGGGGCTCTGGAAACACCATATATTTT.

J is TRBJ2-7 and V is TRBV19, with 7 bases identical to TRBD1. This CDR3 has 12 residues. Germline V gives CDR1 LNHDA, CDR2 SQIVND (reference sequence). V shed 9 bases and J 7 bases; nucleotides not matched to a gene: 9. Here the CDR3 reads CASGDSYTEQYF. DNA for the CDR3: TGTGCCAGCGGGGACAGCTATACGGAGCAGTACTTC.